These T cell receptor beta chains were read from a single sample in a study of cytomegalovirus exposure and HLA in healthy donors. The data were produced by immunoSEQ multiplex PCR, yet TCRdb's version contains in-frame clones alone and is incomplete. Altogether 150,000 or so clones are present, 73% being singletons, with the ten largest covering about 1.5%. The specimen sequenced was PBMCs. Source of these receptors: a woman in her late teens or twenties in good health and CMV-seronegative. CDR3s include the opening cysteine and the closing phenylalanine or tryptophan. A D gene is named only where the DNA matches it firmly. The size field is filled for only some rows; it gives once, few, many or a size class.

v_gene	d_gene	abundance	j_gene	CDR3aa	CDR3nt
TRBV10-1	TRBD1	once	TRBJ2-2	CASSGGDRANTGELFF	TGCGCCAGCAGTGGAGGGGACAGGGCGAACACCGGGGAGCTGTTTTTT
TRBV27	.	.	TRBJ2-2	CASSRRPNTGELFF	TGTGCCAGCAGTAGGAGGCCGAACACCGGGGAGCTGTTTTTT
TRBV2	.	.	TRBJ1-4	CARGGATNEKLFF	TGTGCCAGGGGAGGTGCAACTAATGAAAAACTGTTTTTT
TRBV7-9	.	.	TRBJ1-1	CASSNWERLTVSAFF	TGTGCCAGCAGCAATTGGGAGCGACTAACCGTATCGGCTTTCTTT
TRBV5-4	TRBD1	.	TRBJ2-1	CASSSRGQVNEQFF	TGTGCCAGCAGCTCTCGAGGACAGGTCAATGAGCAGTTCTTC
TRBV15	TRBD1	few	TRBJ1-5	CATSSPGQGYNQPQHF	TGTGCCACCAGCTCCCCGGGACAGGGCTACAATCAGCCCCAGCATTTT
TRBV19	.	.	TRBJ2-5	CASSMEETQYF	TGTGCCAGTAGTATGGAGGAGACCCAGTACTTC
TRBV9	TRBD1	.	TRBJ1-6	CASSRQGSSYNSPLHF	TGTGCCAGCAGCCGACAGGGCAGCTCCTATAATTCACCCCTCCACTTT
TRBV5-5	.	.	TRBJ2-5	CASSSTVQETQYF	TGTGCCAGCAGCTCGACAGTCCAAGAGACCCAGTACTTC
TRBV9	.	.	TRBJ1-2	CASSPAGGGGNGYTF	TGTGCCAGCAGCCCAGCGGGGGGCGGGGGGAATGGCTACACCTTC
TRBV15	TRBD1	.	TRBJ2-7	CATSHGQGNHEQYF	TGTGCCACCAGCCATGGACAGGGGAACCACGAGCAGTACTTC
TRBV10-3	.	few	TRBJ1-4	CAISDDRRGEKLFF	TGTGCCATCAGTGATGACAGGCGAGGTGAAAAACTGTTTTTT
TRBV9	.	.	TRBJ1-5	CASSVVGVGPQHF	TGTGCCAGCAGCGTAGTTGGAGTTGGACCCCAGCATTTT
TRBV7-6	.	.	TRBJ2-1	CASSLLRVGFDEQFF	TGTGCCAGCAGCTTACTCCGTGTTGGCTTCGATGAGCAGTTCTTC